The clone carrying this T cell receptor (beta chain) has a handful of counts. Its specificity is not known. With constant-segment primers, 5'RACE yielded cDNA libraries of TCR alpha and TCR beta that carried sample barcodes and UMIs. TCRdb ran MiXCR on the 5' RACE reads and lists one entry per CDR3 protein. The repertoire includes 200,000 to 250,000 distinct CDR3 sequences, more than 8% of them detected once, and roughly 3.5% sits in the top ten. The germline V and J ends were trimmed by 6 bases and 0 bases, with 11 bases remaining between them. This CDR3 has 14 amino acids. From germline, CDR1 is MNHEY and CDR2 SMNVEV (reference sequence). This sample was taken from a study of T-cell memory formation after mild COVID-19. Study-wide findings and caveats: Clones which contracted sat mainly in CM and EM if CD4+, and in EMRA if CD8+. Nothing confirmed that second-wave clones peaking on day 37 were specific for SARS-CoV-2. The pre-infection memory compartment contained some responding clones, suggesting cross-reactive memory joined.

The rearrangement joins TRBV27 to TRBJ1-1; TRBD1 might be the D (5 bases). The sequencing sample was made of PBMCs or a T cell subset sorted from them (not recorded which). The source of this sequence is a man aged 18 to 30 who had mild COVID-19 (a few samples of this study predate the infection). Cell type and time point are not known. This CDR3 is CASRMAGLNTEAFF. The CDR3 DNA is TGTGCCAGCAGGATGGCGGGACTGAACACTGAAGCTTTCTTT.